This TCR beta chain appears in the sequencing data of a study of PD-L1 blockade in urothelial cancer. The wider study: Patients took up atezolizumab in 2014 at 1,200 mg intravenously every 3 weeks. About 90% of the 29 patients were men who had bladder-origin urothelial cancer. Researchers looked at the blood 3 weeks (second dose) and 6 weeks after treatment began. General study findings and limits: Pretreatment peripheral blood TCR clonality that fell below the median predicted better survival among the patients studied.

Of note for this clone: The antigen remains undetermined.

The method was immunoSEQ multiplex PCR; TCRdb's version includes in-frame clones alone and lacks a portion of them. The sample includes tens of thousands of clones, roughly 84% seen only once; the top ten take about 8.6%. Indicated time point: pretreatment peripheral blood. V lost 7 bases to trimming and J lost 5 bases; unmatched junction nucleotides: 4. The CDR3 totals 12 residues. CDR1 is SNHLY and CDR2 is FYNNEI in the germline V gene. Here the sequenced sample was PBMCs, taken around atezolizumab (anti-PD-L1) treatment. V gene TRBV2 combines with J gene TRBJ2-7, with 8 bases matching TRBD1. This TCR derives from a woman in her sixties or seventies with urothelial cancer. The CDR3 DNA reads TGTGCCAGCACCCGGACAGGGAACGAGCAGTACTTC. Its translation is CASTRTGNEQYF.